This T cell receptor beta chain was identified in a study of OX40 agonist ivuxolimab in advanced cancers. The CDR3 has 14 residues. Germline V CDR1 and CDR2: MGHRA, YSYEKL. Trimming took 5 bases from V and 1 from J; bases not matched to a gene: 0. TCRdb's table, derived via immunoSEQ multiplex PCR, lists solely in-frame clones and lacks some. Of roughly 72,000 clones in the sample, approximately 94% were seen once. The TCR was taken from an adult with an advanced solid tumor such as melanoma, head and neck, liver or kidney cancer. The chain couples TRBV4-1 to TRBJ2-4; 9 positions agree with TRBD1. This specimen consisted of CD4+ or CD8+ T cells sorted from blood, obtained in a trial of the OX40 agonist ivuxolimab. The CDR3 loop is CASSGQGAKNIQYF. For the CDR3, the DNA is TGCGCCAGCAGCGGACAGGGGGCCAAAAACATTCAGTACTTC.